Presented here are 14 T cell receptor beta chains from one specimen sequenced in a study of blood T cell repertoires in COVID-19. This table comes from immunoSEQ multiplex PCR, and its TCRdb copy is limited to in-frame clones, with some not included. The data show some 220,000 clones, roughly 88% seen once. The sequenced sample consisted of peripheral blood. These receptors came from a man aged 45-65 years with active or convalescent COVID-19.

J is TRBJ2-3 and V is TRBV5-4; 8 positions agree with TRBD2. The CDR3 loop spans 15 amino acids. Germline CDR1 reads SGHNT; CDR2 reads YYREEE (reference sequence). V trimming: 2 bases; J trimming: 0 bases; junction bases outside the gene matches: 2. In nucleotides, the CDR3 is TGTGCCAGCAGCTTAAGCGGGAGTAGCACAGATACGCAGTATTTT. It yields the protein CASSLSGSSTDTQYF.

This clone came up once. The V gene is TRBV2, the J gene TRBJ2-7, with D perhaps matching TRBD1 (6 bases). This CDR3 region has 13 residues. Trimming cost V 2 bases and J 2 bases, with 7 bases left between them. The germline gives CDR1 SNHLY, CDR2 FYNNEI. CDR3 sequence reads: CASSESGAYEQYV. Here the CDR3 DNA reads TGTGCCAGCAGTGAATCAGGGGCCTACGAGCAGTACGTC.

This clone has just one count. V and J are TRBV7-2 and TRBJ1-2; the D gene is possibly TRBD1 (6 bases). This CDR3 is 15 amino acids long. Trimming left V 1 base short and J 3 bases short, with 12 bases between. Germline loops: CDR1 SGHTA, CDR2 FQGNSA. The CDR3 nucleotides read TGTGCCAGCAGCTTAGGCGGCCCAGGGGACTATGGCTACACCTTC. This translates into CASSLGGPGDYGYTF.

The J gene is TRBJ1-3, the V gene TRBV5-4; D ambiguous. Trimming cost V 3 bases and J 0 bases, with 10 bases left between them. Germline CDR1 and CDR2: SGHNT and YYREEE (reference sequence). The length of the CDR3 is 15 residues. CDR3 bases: TGTGCCAGCAGCTCTAGGAGTAGCTCTGGAAACACCATATATTTT. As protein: CASSSRSSSGNTIYF.

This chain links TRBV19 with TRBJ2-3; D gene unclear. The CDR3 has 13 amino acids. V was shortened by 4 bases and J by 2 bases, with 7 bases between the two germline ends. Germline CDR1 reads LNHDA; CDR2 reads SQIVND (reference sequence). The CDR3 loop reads CASSNRFTDTQYF. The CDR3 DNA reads TGTGCCAGTAGTAACAGATTCACAGATACGCAGTATTTT.

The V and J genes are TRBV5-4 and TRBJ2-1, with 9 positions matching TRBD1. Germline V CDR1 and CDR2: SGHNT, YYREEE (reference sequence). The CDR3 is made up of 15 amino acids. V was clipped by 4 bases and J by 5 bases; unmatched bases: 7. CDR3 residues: CASSQGTGWNNEQFF. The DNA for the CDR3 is TGTGCCAGCAGCCAGGGGACAGGGTGGAACAATGAGCAGTTCTTC. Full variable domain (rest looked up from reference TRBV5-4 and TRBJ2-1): ETGVTQSPTHLIKTRGQQVTLRCSSQSGHNTVSWYQQALGQGPQFIFQYYREEENGRGNFPPRFSGLQFPNYSSELNVNALELDDSALYLCASSQGTGWNNEQFFGPGTRLTVL.

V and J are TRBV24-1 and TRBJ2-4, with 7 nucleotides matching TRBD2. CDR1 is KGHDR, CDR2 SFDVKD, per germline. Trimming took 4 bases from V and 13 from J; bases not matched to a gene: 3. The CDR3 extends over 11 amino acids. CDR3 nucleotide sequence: TGTGCCACCAGTGAAGGACTAGAGCAGTACTTC. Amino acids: CATSEGLEQYF.

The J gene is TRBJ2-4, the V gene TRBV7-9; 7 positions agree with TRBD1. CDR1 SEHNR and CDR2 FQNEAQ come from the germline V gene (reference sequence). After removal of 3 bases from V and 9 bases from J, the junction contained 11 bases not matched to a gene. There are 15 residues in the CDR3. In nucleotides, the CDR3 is TGTGCCAGCAGCTTTACGGACAGGACACGGGGCATTCAGTACTTC. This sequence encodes CASSFTDRTRGIQYF. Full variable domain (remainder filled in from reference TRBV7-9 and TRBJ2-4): DTGVSQNPRHKITKRGQNVTFRCDPISEHNRLYWYRQTLGQGPEFLTYFQNEAQLEKSRLLSDRFSAERPKGSFSTLEIQRTEQGDSAMYLCASSFTDRTRGIQYFGAGTRLSVL.

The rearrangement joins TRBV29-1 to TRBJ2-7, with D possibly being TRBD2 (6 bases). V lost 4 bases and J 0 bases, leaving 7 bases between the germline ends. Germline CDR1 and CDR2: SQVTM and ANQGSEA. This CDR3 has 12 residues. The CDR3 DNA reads TGCAGCGTTGTCGGGAGCTCCTACGAGCAGTACTTC. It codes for CSVVGSSYEQYF.

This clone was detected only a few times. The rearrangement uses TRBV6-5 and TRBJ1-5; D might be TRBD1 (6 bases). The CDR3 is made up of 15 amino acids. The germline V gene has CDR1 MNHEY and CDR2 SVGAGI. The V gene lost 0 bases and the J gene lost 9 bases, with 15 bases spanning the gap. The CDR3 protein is CASSYSPQGKWPQHF. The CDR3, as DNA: TGTGCCAGCAGTTACTCCCCCCAGGGGAAATGGCCCCAGCATTTT.

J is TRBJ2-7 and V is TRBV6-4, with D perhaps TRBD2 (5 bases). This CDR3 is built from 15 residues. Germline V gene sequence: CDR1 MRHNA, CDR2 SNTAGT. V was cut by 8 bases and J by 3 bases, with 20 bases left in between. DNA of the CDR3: TGTGCCAGCGTCCCGGACTCCATTCTAGACTACGAGCAGTACGTC. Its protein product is CASVPDSILDYEQYV.

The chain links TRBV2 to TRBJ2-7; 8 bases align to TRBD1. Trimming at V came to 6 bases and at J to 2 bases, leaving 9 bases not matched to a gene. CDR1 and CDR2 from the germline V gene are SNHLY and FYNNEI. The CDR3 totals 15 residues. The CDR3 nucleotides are TGTGCCAGCAGCGCACGACAGGGGCTCCCCTACGAGCAGTACTTC. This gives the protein CASSARQGLPYEQYF.

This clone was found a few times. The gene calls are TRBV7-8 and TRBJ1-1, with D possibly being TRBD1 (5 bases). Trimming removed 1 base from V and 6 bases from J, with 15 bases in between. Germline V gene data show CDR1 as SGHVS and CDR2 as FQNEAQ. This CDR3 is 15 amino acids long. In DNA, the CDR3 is TGTGCCAGCAGCTTAGAGGGGAGCGGGACGCCTGAAGCTTTCTTT. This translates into CASSLEGSGTPEAFF.

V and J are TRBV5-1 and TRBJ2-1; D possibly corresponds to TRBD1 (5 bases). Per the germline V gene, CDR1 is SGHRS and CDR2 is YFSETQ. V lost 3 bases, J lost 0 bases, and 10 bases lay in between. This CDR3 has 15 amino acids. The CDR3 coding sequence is TGCGCCAGCAGCTCGACAGCAAGCTCCTACAATGAGCAGTTCTTC. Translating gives CASSSTASSYNEQFF.